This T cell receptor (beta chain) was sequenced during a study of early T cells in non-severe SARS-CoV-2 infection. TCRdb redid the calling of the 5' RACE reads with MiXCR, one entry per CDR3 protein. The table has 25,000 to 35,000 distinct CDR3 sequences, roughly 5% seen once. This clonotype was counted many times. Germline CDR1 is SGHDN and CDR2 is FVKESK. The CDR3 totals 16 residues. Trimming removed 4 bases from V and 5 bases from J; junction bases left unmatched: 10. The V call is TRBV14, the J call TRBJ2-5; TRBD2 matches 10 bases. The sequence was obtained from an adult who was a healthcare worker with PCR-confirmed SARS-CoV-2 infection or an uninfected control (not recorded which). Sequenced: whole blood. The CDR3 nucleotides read TGTGCCAGCAGCCTACTCCCGGGACTAGCGACCGAGACCCAGTACTTC. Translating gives CASSLLPGLATETQYF.